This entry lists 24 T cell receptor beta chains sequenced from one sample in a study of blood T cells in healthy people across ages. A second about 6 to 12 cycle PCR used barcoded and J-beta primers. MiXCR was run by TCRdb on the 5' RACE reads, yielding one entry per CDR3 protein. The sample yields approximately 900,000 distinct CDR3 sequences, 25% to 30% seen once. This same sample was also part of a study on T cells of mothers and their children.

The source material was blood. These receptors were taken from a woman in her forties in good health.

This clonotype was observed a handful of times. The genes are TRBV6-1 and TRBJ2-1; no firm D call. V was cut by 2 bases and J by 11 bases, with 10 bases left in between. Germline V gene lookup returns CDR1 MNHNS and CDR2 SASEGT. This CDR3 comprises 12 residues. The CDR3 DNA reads TGTGCCAGCAGTGAATCTGGGCCTAAGCAGTTCTTC. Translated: CASSESGPKQFF.

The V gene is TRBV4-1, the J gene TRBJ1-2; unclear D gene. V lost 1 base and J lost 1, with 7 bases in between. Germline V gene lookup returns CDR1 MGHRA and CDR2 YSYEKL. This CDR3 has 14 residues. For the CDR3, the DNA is TGCGCCAGCAGCCAAGGGAAGGTTAACTATGGCTACACCTTC. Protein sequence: CASSQGKVNYGYTF.

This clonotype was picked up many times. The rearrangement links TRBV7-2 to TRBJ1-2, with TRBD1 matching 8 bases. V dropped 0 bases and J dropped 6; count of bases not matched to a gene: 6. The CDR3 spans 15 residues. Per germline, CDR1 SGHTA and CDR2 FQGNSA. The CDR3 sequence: CASSLANRGFDGYTF. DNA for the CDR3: TGTGCCAGCAGCTTAGCTAACAGGGGGTTTGATGGCTACACCTTC.

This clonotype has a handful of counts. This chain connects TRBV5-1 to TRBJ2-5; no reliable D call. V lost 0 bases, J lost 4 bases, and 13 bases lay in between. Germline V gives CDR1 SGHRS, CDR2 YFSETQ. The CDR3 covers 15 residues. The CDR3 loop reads CASSLAPLSGETQYF. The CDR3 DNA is TGCGCCAGCAGCTTGGCGCCCTTAAGTGGAGAGACCCAGTACTTC.

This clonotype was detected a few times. In nucleotides, the CDR3 is TGTGCCAGCAGCTCAAATGGACACTTCAATCAGCCCCAGCATTTT. Translating it yields CASSSNGHFNQPQHF. This chain joins TRBV11-2 and TRBJ1-5, with D tentatively TRBD1 (5 bases). Trimming left V 4 bases short and J 3 bases short, with 13 bases between. Looked up from germline, CDR1 is SGHAT and CDR2 is FQNNGV. CDR3 length equals 15 residues.

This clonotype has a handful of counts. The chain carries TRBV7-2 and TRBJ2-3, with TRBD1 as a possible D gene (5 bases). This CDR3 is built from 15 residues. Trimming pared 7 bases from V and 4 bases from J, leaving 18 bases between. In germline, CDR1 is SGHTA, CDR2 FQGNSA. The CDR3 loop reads CASTGRAGWADTQYF. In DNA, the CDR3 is TGTGCCAGCACCGGTAGGGCAGGGTGGGCAGATACGCAGTATTTT.

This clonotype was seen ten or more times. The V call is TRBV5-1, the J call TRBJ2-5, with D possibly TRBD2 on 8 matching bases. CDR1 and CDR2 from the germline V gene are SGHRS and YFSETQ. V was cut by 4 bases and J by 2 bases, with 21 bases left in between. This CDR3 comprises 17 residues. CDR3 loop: CASSPGISGGQQETQYF. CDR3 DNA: TGCGCCAGCAGCCCCGGGATCAGCGGGGGACAGCAAGAGACCCAGTACTTC.

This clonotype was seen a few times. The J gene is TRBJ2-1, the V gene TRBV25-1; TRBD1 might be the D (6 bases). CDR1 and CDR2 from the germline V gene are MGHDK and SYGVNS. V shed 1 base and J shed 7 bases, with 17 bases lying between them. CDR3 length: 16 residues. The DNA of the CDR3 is TGTGCCAGCAGTGAATTATTAACAGGGTTCGGGAATGAGCAGTTCTTC. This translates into CASSELLTGFGNEQFF.

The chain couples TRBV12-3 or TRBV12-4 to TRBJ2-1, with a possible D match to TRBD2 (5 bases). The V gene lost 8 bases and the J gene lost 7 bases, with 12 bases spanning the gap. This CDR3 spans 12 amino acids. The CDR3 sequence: CASVSGGNEQFF. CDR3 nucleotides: TGTGCCAGCGTCAGCGGTGGGAATGAGCAGTTCTTC.

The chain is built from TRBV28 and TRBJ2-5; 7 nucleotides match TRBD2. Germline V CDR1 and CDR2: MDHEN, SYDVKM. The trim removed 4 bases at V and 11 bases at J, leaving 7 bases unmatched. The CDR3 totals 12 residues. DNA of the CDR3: TGTGCCAGCAGTTCCCTGGGAGGGACGCAGTACTTC. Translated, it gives CASSSLGGTQYF. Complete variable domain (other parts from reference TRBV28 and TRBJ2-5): DVKVTQSSRYLVKRTGEKVFLECVQDMDHENMFWYRQDPGLGLRLIYFSYDVKMKEKGDIPEGYSVSREKKERFSLILESASTNQTSMYLCASSSLGGTQYFGPGTRLLVL.

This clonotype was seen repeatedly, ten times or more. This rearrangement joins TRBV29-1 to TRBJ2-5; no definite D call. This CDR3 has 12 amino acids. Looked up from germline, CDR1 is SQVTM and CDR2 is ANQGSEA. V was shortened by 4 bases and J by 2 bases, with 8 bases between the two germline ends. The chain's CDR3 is CSVGAAQETQYF. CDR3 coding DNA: TGCAGCGTTGGTGCGGCACAAGAGACCCAGTACTTC.

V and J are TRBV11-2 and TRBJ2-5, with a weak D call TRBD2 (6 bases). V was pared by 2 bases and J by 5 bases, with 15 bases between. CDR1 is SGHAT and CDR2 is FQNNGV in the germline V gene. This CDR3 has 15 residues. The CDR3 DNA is TGTGCCAGCAGCTTATCGAACGGGGGTGGGGAGACCCAGTACTTC. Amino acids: CASSLSNGGGETQYF.

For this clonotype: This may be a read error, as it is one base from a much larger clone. As DNA, the CDR3 is TGTGCCAGCAGTGAGAAGGCAGTCTATGGCTACACCTTC. Encoded protein: CASSEKAVYGYTF. V gene TRBV2 combines with J gene TRBJ1-2; D remains unclear. The CDR3 runs 13 residues. CDR1 SNHLY and CDR2 FYNNEI come from the germline V gene. V was shortened by 3 bases and J by 4 bases, with 9 bases between the two germline ends. Complete variable domain (other parts from reference TRBV2 and TRBJ1-2): EPEVTQTPSHQVTQMGQEVILRCVPISNHLYFYWYRQILGQKVEFLVSFYNNEISEKSEIFDDQFSVERPDGSNFTLKIRSTKLEDSAMYFCASSEKAVYGYTFGSGTRLTVV.

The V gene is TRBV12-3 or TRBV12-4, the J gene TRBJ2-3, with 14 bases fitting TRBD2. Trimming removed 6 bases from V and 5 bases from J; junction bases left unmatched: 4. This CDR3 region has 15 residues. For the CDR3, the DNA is TGTGCCAGCAGGACTAGCGGGGGGGGGGTAGATACGCAGTATTTT. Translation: CASRTSGGGVDTQYF.

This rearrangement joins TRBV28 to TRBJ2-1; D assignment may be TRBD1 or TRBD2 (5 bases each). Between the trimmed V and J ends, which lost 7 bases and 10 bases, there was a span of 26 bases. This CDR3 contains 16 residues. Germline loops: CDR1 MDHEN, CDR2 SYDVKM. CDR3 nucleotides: TGTGCCAGCACTCCCCGCGGACCGAGGGGATCCTACGAGCAGTTCTTC. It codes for CASTPRGPRGSYEQFF.

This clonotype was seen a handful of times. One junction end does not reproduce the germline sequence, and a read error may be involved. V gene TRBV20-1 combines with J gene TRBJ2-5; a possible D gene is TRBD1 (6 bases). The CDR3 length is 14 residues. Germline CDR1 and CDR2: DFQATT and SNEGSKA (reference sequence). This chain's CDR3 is CSTRGNRETETQYF. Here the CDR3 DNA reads TGCAGTACTAGAGGAAACAGGGAAACGGAGACCCAGTACTTC.

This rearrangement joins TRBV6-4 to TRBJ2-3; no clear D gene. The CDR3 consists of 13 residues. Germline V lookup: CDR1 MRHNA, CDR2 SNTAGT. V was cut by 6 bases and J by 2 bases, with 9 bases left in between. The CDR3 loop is CASSPLPTDTQYF. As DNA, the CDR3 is TGTGCCAGCAGCCCGCTTCCCACAGATACGCAGTATTTT.

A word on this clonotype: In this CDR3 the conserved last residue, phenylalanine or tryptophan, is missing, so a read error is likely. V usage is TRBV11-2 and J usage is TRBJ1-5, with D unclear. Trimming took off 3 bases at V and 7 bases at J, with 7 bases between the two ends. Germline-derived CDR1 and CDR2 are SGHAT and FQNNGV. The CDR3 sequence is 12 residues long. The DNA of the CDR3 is TGTGCCAGCAGCTTGCGGGAGCAGCCCCAGCATTTG. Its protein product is CASSLREQPQHL.

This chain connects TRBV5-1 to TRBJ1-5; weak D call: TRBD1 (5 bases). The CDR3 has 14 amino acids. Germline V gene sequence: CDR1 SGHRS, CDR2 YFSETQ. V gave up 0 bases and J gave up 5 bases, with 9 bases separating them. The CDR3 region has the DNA TGCGCCAGCAGCTTGGACGGGGGGGATCAGCCCCAGCATTTT. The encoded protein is CASSLDGGDQPQHF.

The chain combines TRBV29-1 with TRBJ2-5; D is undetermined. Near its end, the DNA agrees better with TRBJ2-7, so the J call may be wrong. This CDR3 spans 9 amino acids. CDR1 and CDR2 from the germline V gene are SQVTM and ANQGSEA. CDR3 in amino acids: CSAAHEQYF. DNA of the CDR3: TGCAGCGCGGCCCACGAGCAGTACTTC.

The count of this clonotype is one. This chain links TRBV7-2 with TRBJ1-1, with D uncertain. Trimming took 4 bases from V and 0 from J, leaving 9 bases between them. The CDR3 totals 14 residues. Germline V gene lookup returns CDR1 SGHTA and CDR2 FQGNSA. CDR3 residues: CASSWQALNTEAFF. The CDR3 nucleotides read TGTGCCAGCAGCTGGCAGGCCCTGAACACTGAAGCTTTCTTT.

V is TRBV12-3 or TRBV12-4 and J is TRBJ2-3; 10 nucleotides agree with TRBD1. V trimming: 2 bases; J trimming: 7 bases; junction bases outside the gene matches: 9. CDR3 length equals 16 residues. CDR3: CASSLFGTGESYTQYF. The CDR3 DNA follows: TGTGCCAGCAGTTTATTCGGGACAGGGGAATCGTATACGCAGTATTTT.

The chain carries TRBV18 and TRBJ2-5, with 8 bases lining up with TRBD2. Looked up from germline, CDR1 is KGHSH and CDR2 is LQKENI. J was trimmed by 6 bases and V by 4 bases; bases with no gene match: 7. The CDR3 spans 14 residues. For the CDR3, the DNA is TGTGCCAGCTCACTCCAAGCGGGGGTAAAGACCCAGTACTTC. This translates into CASSLQAGVKTQYF.

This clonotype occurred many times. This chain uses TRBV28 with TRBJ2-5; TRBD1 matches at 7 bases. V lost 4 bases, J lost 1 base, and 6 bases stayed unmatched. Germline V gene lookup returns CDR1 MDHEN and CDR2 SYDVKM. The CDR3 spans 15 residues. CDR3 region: CASSSPGQFQETQYF. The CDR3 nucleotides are TGTGCCAGCAGTTCCCCGGGACAGTTCCAAGAGACCCAGTACTTC.